The 13 T cell receptor beta chains reported below all come from one sample, sequenced in a study of metastatic and nonmetastatic thyroid tumors (dated by TCRdb to between 2020 and 2021). The library was prepared using PCR. The data were produced on an Illumina HiSeq 4000. TCRdb took the public reads, trimmed them with fastp at Q25, ran MiXCR for clone calling and kept in-frame beta chains. The sample table holds tens of thousands of clones, of which around 14% were seen once. The ten most abundant clones make up approximately 7% of the sample. No treatment had been received by any patient before thyroid surgery. The specimen sequenced was blood. These receptor sequences come from a male donor with papillary thyroid cancer or a benign thyroid nodule (not recorded which). Some clones in this sample may be carry-over from other donors' samples.

The chain links TRBV6-5 to TRBJ1-1, with D possibly matching TRBD1 (6 bases). In germline, CDR1 is MNHEY, CDR2 SVGAGI. V dropped 3 bases and J dropped 4 bases, with 12 bases sitting between them. The CDR3 loop spans 14 amino acids. The chain's CDR3 is CASSYRGGGTEAFF. The CDR3 nucleotides are TGTGCCAGCAGTTATAGAGGGGGTGGCACTGAAGCTTTCTTT.

In its sample, this clone was seen many times. The chain combines TRBV6-1 with TRBJ1-2; 10 bases fit TRBD1. V lost 5 bases, J lost 5 bases, and 2 bases stayed unmatched. The CDR3 is 13 residues long. Germline CDR1 is MNHNS and CDR2 is SASEGT. The CDR3 sequence: CASSRQGAYGYTF. DNA for the CDR3: TGTGCCAGCAGTCGACAGGGGGCGTATGGCTACACCTTC.

In its sample, this clone was seen many times. This chain connects TRBV5-1 to TRBJ1-6; D remains ambiguous. There are 15 residues in the CDR3. Deletions cut 0 bases from V and 8 bases from J, with 12 bases between. CDR1 is SGHRS and CDR2 is YFSETQ in the germline V gene. The CDR3 region is CASSLAALGDSPLHF. CDR3 bases: TGCGCCAGCAGCTTGGCCGCCCTTGGGGATTCACCCCTCCACTTT.

Details on this clone: This may be a read error, as it is one base from a much larger clone. This rearrangement joins TRBV6-4 to TRBJ2-5, with D perhaps TRBD1 (6 bases). The V end was cut by 4 bases, the J end by 2 bases, with 14 bases between. CDR1 is MRHNA, CDR2 SNTAGT, per germline. This CDR3 has 15 residues. In DNA, the CDR3 is TGTGCCAGCAGTGCCGGGACATGGACTCAAGAGACCCAGTACTTC. The encoded protein is CASSAGTWTQETQYF.

The J gene is TRBJ2-2, the V gene TRBV27; TRBD2 aligns across 12 bases. After removal of 5 bases from V and 7 bases from J, the junction contained 11 bases not matched to a gene. Germline CDR1 is MNHEY and CDR2 is SMNVEV (reference sequence). CDR3 size: 17 residues. The CDR3 DNA sequence: TGTGCCAGCAGTATTACTAGCGGGAGGTCCCAGGTCGGGGAGCTGTTTTTT. It translates to CASSITSGRSQVGELFF.

This clone was seen ten or more times. The chain carries TRBV28 and TRBJ2-7; 7 bases map to TRBD2. The germline V gene has CDR1 MDHEN and CDR2 SYDVKM. Losses at the gene ends were 6 bases for V and 2 bases for J; bases not matched to a gene: 10. This CDR3 region has 15 residues. The CDR3 here is CASSPREGLTYEQYV. The CDR3 region has the DNA TGTGCCAGCAGCCCTAGGGAGGGGTTAACCTACGAGCAGTACGTC.

V gene TRBV6-1 combines with J gene TRBJ1-1; D gene unclear. The V end lost 7 bases, the J end lost 5 bases, and 14 bases lay between the germline ends. Germline V CDR1 and CDR2: MNHNS, SASEGT. The CDR3 length is 13 residues. The CDR3 is CASTRSLGTEAFF. The DNA for the CDR3 is TGTGCCAGCACCCGATCGCTGGGTACTGAAGCTTTCTTT.

V usage is TRBV19 and J usage is TRBJ2-2; 9 nucleotides match TRBD2. Germline CDR1 LNHDA, CDR2 SQIVND (reference sequence). CDR3 length equals 16 residues. V was clipped by 7 bases and J by 2 bases; unmatched bases: 8. The CDR3 sequence is CASIRPGLANTGELFF. CDR3 nucleotides: TGTGCCAGTATCCGACCGGGACTAGCTAACACCGGGGAGCTGTTTTTT.

This clone came up many times. The V gene is TRBV25-1, the J gene TRBJ2-1; 9 bases map to TRBD2. The V segment lost 7 bases and the J segment 7 bases; nucleotides outside the gene matches: 14. CDR1 is MGHDK and CDR2 is SYGVNS in the germline V gene. This CDR3 contains 16 residues. This chain's CDR3 is CASTEGAGGPRNEQFF. CDR3 coding DNA: TGTGCCAGCACAGAGGGAGCGGGAGGCCCGCGGAATGAGCAGTTCTTC.

Points on this clone: As the CDR3 is not closed by the conserved phenylalanine or tryptophan, this likely results from a read error. Because the CDR3's place on the DNA is in doubt, the DNA is left out and the CDR3 is given as listed by TCRdb. This sequence joins TRBV7-7 and TRBJ2-1; TRBD2 is taken as the D call from the table, unchecked against the DNA. Germline V lookup: CDR1 SSHAT, CDR2 FNYEAQ (reference sequence). The CDR3 is 8 amino acids long, termini counted. CDR3 protein: CASSFSAG.

This clone was counted many times. The rearrangement links TRBV5-4 to TRBJ1-3; D is possibly TRBD1 (6 bases). CDR3 length: 16 residues. Germline loops: CDR1 SGHNT, CDR2 YYREEE (reference sequence). Trimming stripped 5 bases from V and 0 bases from J, with 15 bases between. CDR3 region: CASSPGGQSSGNTIYF. The CDR3 DNA reads as TGTGCCAGCAGTCCCGGGGGGCAAAGCTCTGGAAACACCATATATTTT.

The chain combines TRBV5-1 with TRBJ2-7, with 7 positions matching TRBD1. Germline loops: CDR1 SGHRS, CDR2 YFSETQ. Trimming took 2 bases from V and 8 from J; bases not matched to a gene: 10. The CDR3 has 14 residues. CDR3 coding DNA: TGCGCCAGCAGCTTCCGCGACAGGGAGTGGCAGCAGTACGTC. It translates to CASSFRDREWQQYV.

This clone was detected ten times or more. The rearrangement joins TRBV4-1 to TRBJ1-2; D ambiguous. The CDR3 spans 15 residues. V shed 0 bases and J shed 4 bases, with 12 bases lying between them. CDR1 is MGHRA and CDR2 is YSYEKL in the germline V gene. In DNA, the CDR3 is TGCGCCAGCAGCCAAGAACGTCCCTGGGGCTATGGCTACACCTTC. It codes for CASSQERPWGYGYTF.